This TCR beta chain was identified in a study of T cells in Graves' hyperthyroidism and ophthalmopathy. Overall study findings and caveats: Most thyroid clonotypes expanded above 0.001 appeared in blood too.

At least ten counts were recorded for this clonotype. What it recognizes is unknown. One end of the junction does not line up with germline, which may come from a read error. Those patients with uncontrolled infection, other autoimmune disease, pregnancy or lactation were excluded. RNA transcripts gave rise to amplified TCR beta CDR3 regions. HTBI primers were the set used in a first-round RT-PCR of the TCR CDR3. MiXCR, applied by TCRdb to the multiplex PCR reads, yields one record per CDR3 protein. The table has about 590,000 distinct CDR3 sequences, more than 13% seen once. This CDR3 has 13 residues. Germline loops: CDR1 MDHEN, CDR2 SYDVKM.

Sequencing input: blood. The gene calls are TRBV28 and TRBJ1-2; the D gene is possibly TRBD1 (6 bases). This clonotype was sampled from a woman aged 18-35 years with Graves' ophthalmopathy. CDR3 amino acids: CANSSGQAYGYTF. The CDR3, as DNA: TGTGCCAACAGTTCGGGACAAGCCTATGGCTACACCTTC.